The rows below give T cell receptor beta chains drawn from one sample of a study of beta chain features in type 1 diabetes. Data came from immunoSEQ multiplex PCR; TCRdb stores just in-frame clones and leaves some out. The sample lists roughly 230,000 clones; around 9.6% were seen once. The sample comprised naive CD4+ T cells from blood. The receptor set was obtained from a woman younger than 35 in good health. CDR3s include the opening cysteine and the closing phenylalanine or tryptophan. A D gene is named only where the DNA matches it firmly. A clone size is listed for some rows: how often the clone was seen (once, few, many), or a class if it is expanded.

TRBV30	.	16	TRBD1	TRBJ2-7	TGTGCCTGGAGTGTAAAATTAGGGACAGGGACCTACGAGCAGTACTTC	CAWSVKLGTGTYEQYF
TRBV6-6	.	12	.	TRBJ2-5	TGTGCCAGCAGCCCCACGGGATCGGCCCAGTACTTC	CASSPTGSAQYF
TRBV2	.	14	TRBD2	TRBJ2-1	TGTGCCAGCGGGACTAGCGGGGGGTACAATGAGCAGTTCTTC	CASGTSGGYNEQFF
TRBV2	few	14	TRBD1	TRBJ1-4	TGTGCCAGCAACAGGGACAGGGGGCCTGAAAAACTGTTTTTT	CASNRDRGPEKLFF
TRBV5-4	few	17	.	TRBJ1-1	TGTGCCAGCAGCTCCCCCGCAGGGAGGGGCAAGAACACTGAAGCTTTCTTT	CASSSPAGRGKNTEAFF
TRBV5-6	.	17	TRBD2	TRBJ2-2	TGTGCCAGCAGCTTGGGACTAGCGTACGGGAACACCGGGGAGCTGTTTTTT	CASSLGLAYGNTGELFF
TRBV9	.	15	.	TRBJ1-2	TGTGCCAGCAGCGTAGATTGGGGCGCGGACTATGGCTACACCTTC	CASSVDWGADYGYTF
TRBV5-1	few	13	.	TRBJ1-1	TGCGCCAGCAGCCCCGGTGCGAACACTGAAGCTTTCTTT	CASSPGANTEAFF
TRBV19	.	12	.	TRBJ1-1	TGTGCCAGTAGTCCGTCCGACACTGAAGCTTTCTTT	CASSPSDTEAFF
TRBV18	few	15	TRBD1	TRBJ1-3	TGTGCCAGCTCACCCGGGACAGGGATAAGAAACACCATATATTTT	CASSPGTGIRNTIYF
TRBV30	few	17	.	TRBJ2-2	TGTGCCTGGAGTTCCACCGTGGGGGGACCGAACACCGGGGAGCTGTTTTTT	CAWSSTVGGPNTGELFF
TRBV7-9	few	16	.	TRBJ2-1	TGTGCCAGCAGCTTTAGGCAGGTACCTTCCTACAATGAGCAGTTCTTC	CASSFRQVPSYNEQFF
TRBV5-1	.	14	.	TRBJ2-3	TGCGCCAGCAGCGCCCAACGGCGGGGAGATACGCAGTATTTT	CASSAQRRGDTQYF
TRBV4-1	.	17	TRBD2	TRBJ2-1	TGCGCCAGCAGCCAGCCACTCACTAGCGGGAGGAAGAATGAGCAGTTCTTC	CASSQPLTSGRKNEQFF
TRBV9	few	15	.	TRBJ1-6	TGTGCCAGCAGCGTTTCCGCGACGTTAATCGGGTCCCTCCACTTT	CASSVSATLIGSLHF
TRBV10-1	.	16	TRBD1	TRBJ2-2	TGCGCCAGTTTGGGACAGGGGATCCTAGACACCGGGGAGCTGTTTTTT	CASLGQGILDTGELFF
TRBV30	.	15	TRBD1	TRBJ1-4	TGTGCCTGGAGCAAACAGGGGAGTTCAGTGGAAAAACTGTTTTTT	CAWSKQGSSVEKLFF
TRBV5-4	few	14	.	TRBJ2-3	TGTGCCAGCAGCTCCGGGACTCGCACAGATACGCAGTATTTT	CASSSGTRTDTQYF
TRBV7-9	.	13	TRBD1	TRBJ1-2	TGTGCCAGCAGCCAGACAGGGAACTATGGCTACACCTTC	CASSQTGNYGYTF
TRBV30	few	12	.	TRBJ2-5	TGTGCCTATGCCCTAGCGCAAGAGACCCAGTACTTC	CAYALAQETQYF
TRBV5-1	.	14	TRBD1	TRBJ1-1	TGCGCCAGCAGCTTACCTCCAGGGGGCACTGAAGCTTTCTTT	CASSLPPGGTEAFF
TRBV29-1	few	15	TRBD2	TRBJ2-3	TGCAGCGTTGCGACACTAGCGGGGGGCACAGATACGCAGTATTTT	CSVATLAGGTDTQYF
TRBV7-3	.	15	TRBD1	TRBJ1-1	TGTGCCAGCAGCGTTTACACAGGGGGGAACACTGAAGCTTTCTTT	CASSVYTGGNTEAFF
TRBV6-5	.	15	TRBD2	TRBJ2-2	TGTGCCAGCAGTTATGGACTAGCAATTACCGGGGAGCTGTTTTTT	CASSYGLAITGELFF
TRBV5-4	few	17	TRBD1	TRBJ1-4	TGTGCCAGCAGCTTGTCGAACCCGGGACAGACTAATGAAAAACTGTTTTTT	CASSLSNPGQTNEKLFF
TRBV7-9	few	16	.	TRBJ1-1	TGTGCCAGCAGCCCGCGGGGGGGGCCGGTGAACACTGAAGCTTTCTTT	CASSPRGGPVNTEAFF
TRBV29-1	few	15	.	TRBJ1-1	TGCAGCGTGGACGGGGGGATGGGCACGAACACTGAAGCTTTCTTT	CSVDGGMGTNTEAFF
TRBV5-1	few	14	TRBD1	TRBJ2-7	TGCGCCAGCAGCTTCGGGGACAGAGGCCACGAGCAGTACTTC	CASSFGDRGHEQYF
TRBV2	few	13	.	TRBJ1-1	TGTGCCAGCAGGGAGGAGACGGGGGGGAAAGCTTTCTTT	CASREETGGKAFF
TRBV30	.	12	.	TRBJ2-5	TGTGCCTGGGGACAGATCCAAGAGACCCAGTACTTC	CAWGQIQETQYF
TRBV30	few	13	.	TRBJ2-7	TGTGCCTGGAGTGGGGGCAGGTCCTACGAGCAGTACTTC	CAWSGGRSYEQYF
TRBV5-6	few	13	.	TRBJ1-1	TGTGCCAGCAGCTCGGGAACAAGGACTGAAGCTTTCTTT	CASSSGTRTEAFF
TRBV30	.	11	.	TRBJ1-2	TGTGCCTGGACACAGGGATCTGGCTACACCTTC	CAWTQGSGYTF
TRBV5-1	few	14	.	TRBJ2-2	TGCGCCAGCAGCTTGGACAGTCCCAACGGGGAGCTGTTTTTT	CASSLDSPNGELFF
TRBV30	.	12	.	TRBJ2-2	TGTGCCTGGAGGCAGGGAACCGGGGAGCTGTTTTTT	CAWRQGTGELFF
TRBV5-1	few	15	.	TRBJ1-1	TGCGCCAGCAGCTTGGCCGGGATAACCAACACTGAAGCTTTCTTT	CASSLAGITNTEAFF
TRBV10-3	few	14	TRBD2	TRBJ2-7	TGTGCCATCAGGACCGGGACTAGCACCTACGAGCAGTACTTC	CAIRTGTSTYEQYF
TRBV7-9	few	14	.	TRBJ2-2	TGTGCCAGCAGCGCCGACATAGGGAGCGGGGAGCTGTTTTTT	CASSADIGSGELFF
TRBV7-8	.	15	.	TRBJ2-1	TGTGCCAGCAGCTTTCAGGCTTACTCCTACAATGAGCAGTTCTTC	CASSFQAYSYNEQFF
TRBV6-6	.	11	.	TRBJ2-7	TGTGCCAGCAGTGACAACTACGAGCAGTACTTC	CASSDNYEQYF
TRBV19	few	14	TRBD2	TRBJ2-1	TGTGCCAGTAGCCTATCGCGGGAGGTCCATGAGCAGTTCTTC	CASSLSREVHEQFF